This T cell receptor (beta chain) was obtained from a study of T cell changes during pregnancy in multiple sclerosis. Sequenced by immunoSEQ multiplex PCR; TCRdb stores in-frame clones only, minus some. This sample has under 50,000 clones; 92% occur once, and the top ten carry 0.37%. From germline, CDR1 is SGHDN and CDR2 FVKESK. This CDR3 comprises 16 residues. V lost 0 bases, J lost 2 bases, and 14 bases lay in between. The chain carries TRBV14 and TRBJ2-7, with D possibly matching TRBD2 (7 bases). The clonotype was recovered from a female donor in good health, enrolled as a control in a pregnancy study. The specimen was CD4+ T cells from peripheral blood mononuclear cells, collected in the second trimester of pregnancy. CDR3 region: CASSQEFRGATYEQYF. The CDR3 bases are TGTGCCAGCAGCCAAGAATTTCGGGGGGCAACCTACGAGCAGTACTTC.